This T cell receptor (beta chain) was observed in a study of Tregs in tolerant kidney transplant recipients. Looking at the study overall: Recipients received nonmyeloablative bone marrow transplants from related graft donors, with transient mixed chimerism. The study's findings and limits: Donor-specific Treg expansion exceeded global Treg expansion in tolerant patients, suggesting antigen drive. For some patients, primers changed over time, blocking nucleotide-level comparison.

CD4+CD25+CD127- Tregs, CD4+CD25- non-Tregs, CD4 and CD8 cells were sorted. Germline V gene sequence: CDR1 SGHDN, CDR2 FVKESK. The CDR3 has 12 residues. V was pared by 2 bases and J by 4 bases, with 5 bases between. Clones were sequenced by immunoSEQ multiplex PCR, and TCRdb holds only the in-frame ones, with some missing. The repertoire includes about 73,000 clones, about 98% of them detected once, and around 0.51% sits in the top ten. As regards this clone: Antigen unknown.

This clonotype originated in a human donor who received a combined kidney and bone marrow transplant. The sample here was CD4+ T cells from blood, taken before the transplant. The rearrangement links TRBV14 to TRBJ1-2; D gene uncertain. The CDR3 region is CASSQLFYGYTF. In nucleotides, the CDR3 is TGTGCCAGCAGCCAATTATTCTATGGCTACACCTTC.